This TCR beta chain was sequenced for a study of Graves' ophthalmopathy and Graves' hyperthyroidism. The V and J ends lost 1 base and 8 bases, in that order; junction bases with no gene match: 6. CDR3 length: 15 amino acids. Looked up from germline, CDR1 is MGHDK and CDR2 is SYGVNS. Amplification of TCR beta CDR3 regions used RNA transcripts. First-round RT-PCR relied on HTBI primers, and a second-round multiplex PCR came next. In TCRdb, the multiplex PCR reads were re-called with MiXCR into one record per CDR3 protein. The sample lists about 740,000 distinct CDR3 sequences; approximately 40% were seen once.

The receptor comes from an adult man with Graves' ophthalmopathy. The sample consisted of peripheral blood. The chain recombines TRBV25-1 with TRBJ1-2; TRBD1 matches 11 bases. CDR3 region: CASSESGTGGGGYTF. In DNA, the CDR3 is TGTGCCAGCAGTGAATCGGGGACAGGGGGTGGAGGCTACACCTTC.